The rows below give T cell receptor beta chains drawn from one sample of a study of beta chain features in type 1 diabetes. The method was immunoSEQ multiplex PCR; TCRdb's version includes in-frame clones alone and lacks a portion of them. The top ten hold 0.035% to 0.04% of the sample, which has some 640,000 clones, about 14% seen once. The sequenced sample was naive CD4+ T cells from blood. Receptors originate from a young man with type 1 diabetes. The CDR3 runs from the conserved cysteine through the conserved F or W. A D gene is named only where the DNA matches it firmly. Clone size is not always given. Where it is, it says once, few, many or a class for expanded clones.

abundance: .
d_gene: .
j_gene: TRBJ1-2
v_gene: TRBV19
len: 15
CDR3nt: TGTGCCAGTAGTAACCTCCCAGGGGATCCCTATGGCTACACCTTC
CDR3aa: CASSNLPGDPYGYTF

abundance: .
d_gene: TRBD2
j_gene: TRBJ2-1
v_gene: TRBV19
len: 15
CDR3nt: TGTGCCAGTACCTACACAGCGGGAGACTACAATGAGCAGTTCTTC
CDR3aa: CASTYTAGDYNEQFF

abundance: .
d_gene: .
j_gene: TRBJ2-2
v_gene: TRBV6-1
len: 15
CDR3nt: TGTGCCAGCAGTCGAAAAGCTCGTGCCACCGGGGAGCTGTTTTTT
CDR3aa: CASSRKARATGELFF

abundance: .
d_gene: .
j_gene: TRBJ1-1
v_gene: TRBV5-4
len: 15
CDR3nt: TGTGCCAGCAGCTTGGATCCGTTTCCGAACACTGAAGCTTTCTTT
CDR3aa: CASSLDPFPNTEAFF

abundance: .
d_gene: .
j_gene: TRBJ1-1
v_gene: TRBV25-1
len: 11
CDR3nt: TGTGCCAGCAGAGAACATTCTGAAGCTTTCTTT
CDR3aa: CASREHSEAFF

abundance: few
d_gene: .
j_gene: TRBJ1-1
v_gene: TRBV30
len: 12
CDR3nt: TGTGCCTGGACAGTAGATAACACTGAAGCTTTCTTT
CDR3aa: CAWTVDNTEAFF

abundance: few
d_gene: TRBD2
j_gene: TRBJ2-7
v_gene: TRBV14
len: 13
CDR3nt: TGTGCCAGCAGCCGGGGACTAGTGTACGAGCAGTACTTC
CDR3aa: CASSRGLVYEQYF

abundance: .
d_gene: .
j_gene: TRBJ2-7
v_gene: TRBV7-3
len: 14
CDR3nt: TGTGCCAGCAGCTTAGTTCAGGTAACCTACGAGCAGTACTTC
CDR3aa: CASSLVQVTYEQYF

abundance: .
d_gene: .
j_gene: TRBJ2-1
v_gene: TRBV5-1
len: 13
CDR3nt: TGCGCCAGCAGCTTTGAGCCTTCCAATGAGCAGTTCTTC
CDR3aa: CASSFEPSNEQFF

abundance: .
d_gene: .
j_gene: TRBJ1-1
v_gene: TRBV6-1
len: 13
CDR3nt: TGTGCCAGCACCCCGGGGAAGAACACTGAAGCTTTCTTT
CDR3aa: CASTPGKNTEAFF

abundance: .
d_gene: .
j_gene: TRBJ2-7
v_gene: TRBV6-6
len: 14
CDR3nt: TGTGCCAGCAGCTCCGGCCTGGCGAACTACGAGCAGTACTTC
CDR3aa: CASSSGLANYEQYF